One and the same sample provided the 28 T cell receptor beta chains below, sequenced in a study of T-cell reconstitution after alpha-beta-depleted transplantation in children. Molecular barcoding with unique molecular identifiers was used for the TCRbeta library. MiXCR, run by TCRdb on the PCR reads, gives a single entry per CDR3 protein. The sample includes a few hundred thousand distinct CDR3 sequences, around 19% of them seen just once. The sample here was PBMCs from the stem cell graft donor, taken from the stem cell graft. The receptors come from a human donor who donated a stem cell graft to a child with acute lymphoblastic leukemia.

The chain couples TRBV25-1 to TRBJ2-7; no reliable D call. Trimming shortened V by 4 bases and J by 5 bases, and 9 bases separated the two germline ends. There are 12 residues in the CDR3. Germline V gene lookup returns CDR1 MGHDK and CDR2 SYGVNS. The CDR3 loop is CASSVTVDEQYF. CDR3 DNA: TGTGCCAGCAGTGTTACAGTAGACGAGCAGTACTTC.

The gene calls are TRBV20-1 and TRBJ2-7; tentatively, D is TRBD2 (6 bases). Per germline, CDR1 DFQATT and CDR2 SNEGSKA (reference sequence). V lost 4 bases and J lost 7, with 20 bases in between. This CDR3 comprises 14 residues. The CDR3 here is CSAIVRDWLWEQYF. The CDR3 DNA reads TGCAGTGCTATTGTTCGGGACTGGCTCTGGGAGCAGTACTTC.

This clonotype showed up just a few times. The chain uses TRBV20-1 and TRBJ1-1, with D possibly being TRBD1 (5 bases). V was pared by 0 bases and J by 1 base, with 15 bases between. Germline V gene sequence: CDR1 DFQATT, CDR2 SNEGSKA (reference sequence). The CDR3 contains 16 residues. The CDR3 reads CSARERGGVKNTEAFF. CDR3 in DNA: TGCAGTGCTAGAGAACGGGGAGGGGTTAAGAACACTGAAGCTTTCTTT.

This chain connects TRBV9 to TRBJ2-1; TRBD2 aligns across 8 bases. CDR1 SGDLS and CDR2 YYNGEE come from the germline V gene. The CDR3 is made up of 17 amino acids. Trimming at V came to 0 bases and at J to 9 bases, leaving 14 bases not matched to a gene. The CDR3 DNA reads as TGTGCCAGCAGCGTAGAAGGACTAGCCAGGGAGGATGGTGAGCAGTTCTTC. It yields the protein CASSVEGLAREDGEQFF.

This clonotype has ten or more counts. The J gene is TRBJ1-1, the V gene TRBV3-1; possibly TRBD1 for D (5 bases). CDR1 and CDR2 (germline): LGHDT, YNNKEL (reference sequence). The CDR3 is 14 amino acids. V lost 6 bases to trimming and J lost 3 bases, with 14 bases between them. CDR3 in DNA: TGTGCCAGCAGAACCGGACATTTCGACACTGAAGCTTTCTTT. Translated, it gives CASRTGHFDTEAFF.

There are a few counts of this clonotype. The chain joins TRBV6-5 to TRBJ2-2; 12 bases fit TRBD2. Per germline, CDR1 MNHEY and CDR2 SVGAGI. This CDR3 has 15 amino acids. V lost 4 bases to trimming and J lost 8 bases; unmatched junction nucleotides: 5. DNA for the CDR3: TGTGCCAGCAGTTGGCTAGCGGGAGGGCCGGGGGAGCTGTTTTTT. It encodes CASSWLAGGPGELFF.

The gene calls are TRBV7-8 and TRBJ2-4; a possible D gene is TRBD1 (6 bases). CDR1 and CDR2 from the germline V gene are SGHVS and FQNEAQ. V was shortened by 5 bases and J by 2 bases, with 13 bases between the two germline ends. The CDR3 is 15 amino acids. The CDR3: CASSRLQGPKNIQYF. Written as DNA, the CDR3 is TGTGCCAGCAGCCGCCTTCAGGGGCCCAAAAACATTCAGTACTTC. Looking up the rest from reference TRBV7-8 and TRBJ2-4 gives the full variable domain: GAGVSQSPRYKVAKRGQDVALRCDPISGHVSLFWYQQALGQGPEFLTYFQNEAQLDKSGLPSDRFFAERPEGSVSTLKIQRTQQEDSAVYLCASSRLQGPKNIQYFGAGTRLSVL.

This clonotype was observed a handful of times. The chain combines TRBV27 with TRBJ2-1, with D perhaps TRBD1 (6 bases). This CDR3 comprises 13 residues. V was cut by 3 bases and J by 5 bases, with 8 bases left in between. Per the germline V gene, CDR1 is MNHEY and CDR2 is SMNVEV (reference sequence). The CDR3 nucleotides are TGTGCCAGCAGTTTGGACAGTGACAATGAGCAGTTCTTC. The encoded protein is CASSLDSDNEQFF.

Ten or more counts support this clonotype. This rearrangement joins TRBV20-1 to TRBJ2-3; the D is unclear. The CDR3 is made up of 12 amino acids. Between the trimmed V and J ends, which lost 0 bases and 4 bases, there was a span of 5 bases. Germline V gene lookup returns CDR1 DFQATT and CDR2 SNEGSKA (reference sequence). CDR3 in amino acids: CSARDWADTQYF. CDR3 nucleotide sequence: TGCAGTGCTAGAGACTGGGCAGATACGCAGTATTTT.

The chain combines TRBV7-9 with TRBJ1-6; the D gene is possibly TRBD1 (5 bases). Between the trimmed V and J ends, which lost 5 bases and 9 bases, there was a span of 14 bases. Germline V gene sequence: CDR1 SEHNR, CDR2 FQNEAQ (reference sequence). The CDR3 has 14 amino acids. Written as DNA, the CDR3 is TGTGCCAGCAGCGTCCGGGAGGGGAGTTCACCCCTCCACTTT. Translation: CASSVREGSSPLHF.

The rearrangement uses TRBV11-2 and TRBJ2-7; no clear D. CDR3 length: 15 amino acids. The germline gives CDR1 SGHAT, CDR2 FQNNGV. Trimming took off 3 bases at V and 1 base at J, with 13 bases between the two ends. The CDR3: CASSFIRTGSYEQYF. The CDR3 bases are TGTGCCAGCAGCTTCATCAGGACCGGGTCCTACGAGCAGTACTTC.

The rearrangement links TRBV11-2 to TRBJ2-1; TRBD2 agrees at 10 bases. From germline, CDR1 is SGHAT and CDR2 FQNNGV. The CDR3 is 17 amino acids. The J segment lost 0 bases and the V segment lost 4 bases, leaving 6 bases of the junction unmatched. The CDR3 loop reads CASSSGLAVSSYNEQFF. CDR3 DNA sequence: TGTGCCAGCAGCTCCGGACTAGCGGTTAGCTCCTACAATGAGCAGTTCTTC.

Ten or more counts support this clonotype. The genes are TRBV27 and TRBJ1-2; D is unclear. The V gene lost 3 bases and the J gene lost 4 bases, with 9 bases spanning the gap. CDR1 is MNHEY, CDR2 SMNVEV, per germline (reference sequence). The CDR3 has 13 residues. This CDR3 is CASSLSGIYGYTF. As DNA, the CDR3 is TGTGCCAGCAGTTTGTCCGGGATCTATGGCTACACCTTC.

This clonotype has more than one count but fewer than ten. The chain is built from TRBV20-1 and TRBJ2-7, with 8 bases identical to TRBD1. Germline assignment: CDR1 DFQATT and CDR2 SNEGSKA (reference sequence). The V and J ends lost 8 bases and 2 bases, in that order; junction bases with no gene match: 8. The CDR3 is 13 residues long. CDR3 region: CSTADRGPYEQYF. The CDR3 DNA reads as TGCAGTACAGCTGACAGGGGTCCCTACGAGCAGTACTTC.

The rearrangement joins TRBV10-1 to TRBJ1-5; 9 positions agree with TRBD1. J gave up 4 bases and V 4 bases, and 5 bases lay outside the gene matches. Germline V lookup: CDR1 WNHNN, CDR2 SYGVQD (reference sequence). This CDR3 is built from 15 residues. The CDR3 nucleotides read TGCGCCAGCAGTGGCCGGGACAGGGTGAATCAGCCCCAGCATTTT. The encoded protein is CASSGRDRVNQPQHF.

This clonotype showed up many times. The chain links TRBV4-1 to TRBJ2-3; 8 bases match TRBD2. CDR1 and CDR2 from the germline V gene are MGHRA and YSYEKL. V lost 6 bases and J lost 2; bases outside the gene matches: 10. CDR3 length: 16 amino acids. The CDR3 DNA reads as TGCGCCAGCAGGCAGCTGGCGGGAGGTACCACAGATACGCAGTATTTT. Its translation is CASRQLAGGTTDTQYF.

This clonotype showed up just a few times. The V gene is TRBV12-3 or TRBV12-4, the J gene TRBJ2-7, with 13 positions matching TRBD2. The CDR3 loop spans 15 amino acids. Unmatched junction bases numbered 7, after V lost 6 bases and J lost 5 bases. CDR3 in amino acids: CASSKTSGRANEQYF. In nucleotides, the CDR3 is TGTGCCAGCAGCAAAACTAGCGGGAGGGCCAACGAGCAGTACTTC.

This sequence joins TRBV20-1 and TRBJ2-1; 9 nucleotides agree with TRBD2. The CDR3 has 14 residues. CDR1 is DFQATT and CDR2 is SNEGSKA in the germline V gene (reference sequence). After removal of 3 bases from V and 7 bases from J, the junction contained 7 bases not matched to a gene. The CDR3 here is CSARTSGPLNEQFF. DNA of the CDR3: TGCAGTGCTAGGACTAGCGGACCTTTGAATGAGCAGTTCTTC.

V gene TRBV7-8 combines with J gene TRBJ2-7; D is possibly TRBD1 or TRBD2 (7 bases each). Germline lookup yields CDR1 SGHVS and CDR2 FQNEAQ. V lost 5 bases and J lost 4, with 24 bases in between. The CDR3 has 17 residues. Here the CDR3 DNA reads TGTGCCAGCAGCCCAGGGGGGGGCCCCCAATCAAAATACGAGCAGTACTTC. Protein product: CASSPGGGPQSKYEQYF. Variable domain in full (rest from reference TRBV7-8 and TRBJ2-7): GAGVSQSPRYKVAKRGQDVALRCDPISGHVSLFWYQQALGQGPEFLTYFQNEAQLDKSGLPSDRFFAERPEGSVSTLKIQRTQQEDSAVYLCASSPGGGPQSKYEQYFGPGTRLTVT.

The chain has TRBV5-1 and TRBJ2-7; 10 nucleotides align to TRBD2. From germline, CDR1 is SGHRS and CDR2 YFSETQ. The length of the CDR3 is 15 residues. Unmatched junction bases numbered 5, after V lost 0 bases and J lost 5 bases. CDR3 nucleotide sequence: TGCGCCAGCAGCTTGGGTCTAGCGGGAGAGGACGAGCAGTACTTC. This gives the protein CASSLGLAGEDEQYF.

This chain links TRBV9 with TRBJ2-3, with 7 bases aligning to TRBD2. The CDR3 has 15 residues. Germline lookup yields CDR1 SGDLS and CDR2 YYNGEE. Trimming took 1 base from V and 0 from J; bases not matched to a gene: 2. The CDR3 bases are TGTGCCAGCAGCGTAACGGGAGGTAGCACAGATACGCAGTATTTT. As protein: CASSVTGGSTDTQYF.

The genes are TRBV12-3 or TRBV12-4 and TRBJ2-1, with TRBD1 matching over 9 bases. The CDR3 length is 13 residues. The V and J ends lost 6 bases and 14 bases, in that order; junction bases with no gene match: 11. The CDR3 bases are TGTGCCAGCAGGCCTGGCGGACAGGGGCGGGAGTTCTTC. Protein: CASRPGGQGREFF.

The V gene is TRBV12-3 or TRBV12-4, the J gene TRBJ2-7; 8 bases align to TRBD1. CDR3 length equals 15 residues. V lost 6 bases, J lost 5 bases, and 12 bases stayed unmatched. This CDR3 is CASRGNGQGIHEQYF. The CDR3 DNA sequence: TGTGCCAGCAGGGGAAACGGACAGGGAATCCACGAGCAGTACTTC.

This clonotype was seen more than once but under ten times. The chain employs TRBV20-1 and TRBJ1-5, with D hard to call. Looked up from germline, CDR1 is DFQATT and CDR2 is SNEGSKA (reference sequence). V was shortened by 0 bases and J by 0 bases, with 6 bases between the two germline ends. CDR3 length: 14 amino acids. CDR3 amino acids: CSARDTYSNQPQHF. The CDR3 DNA is TGCAGTGCTAGAGACACCTATAGCAATCAGCCCCAGCATTTT.

The table lists this clonotype with a few counts. The chain links TRBV5-1 to TRBJ2-7; TRBD2 aligns across 7 bases. CDR3 length equals 15 residues. The germline V gene has CDR1 SGHRS and CDR2 YFSETQ. The V and J ends lost 4 bases and 5 bases, in that order; junction bases with no gene match: 12. The CDR3 region has the DNA TGCGCCAGCAGCGATTACACGGGACTAACCAACGAGCAGTACTTC. Translated, it gives CASSDYTGLTNEQYF.

The chain employs TRBV9 and TRBJ2-5; no firm D call. Trimming shortened V by 0 bases and J by 2 bases, and 5 bases separated the two germline ends. Germline CDR1 reads SGDLS; CDR2 reads YYNGEE. This CDR3 spans 13 amino acids. The DNA for the CDR3 is TGTGCCAGCAGCGTAGGAGTGCAAGAGACCCAGTACTTC. This translates into CASSVGVQETQYF.

This clonotype was seen a handful of times. This chain joins TRBV27 and TRBJ2-3, with 8 bases lining up with TRBD2. Germline V CDR1 and CDR2: MNHEY, SMNVEV (reference sequence). The ends lost 6 bases at V and 3 bases at J; junction bases unmatched: 5. This CDR3 contains 14 residues. CDR3 coding DNA: TGTGCCAGCAGCCACGGACTAGCAACAGATACGCAGTATTTT. Translation gives CASSHGLATDTQYF.

This rearrangement joins TRBV5-1 to TRBJ2-1; possibly TRBD1 or TRBD2 for D (5 bases each). Germline lookup yields CDR1 SGHRS and CDR2 YFSETQ. Trimming took 4 bases from V and 13 from J, leaving 18 bases between them. CDR3 length: 13 residues. The CDR3 DNA follows: TGCGCCAGCAGCGGTTCCGGGACGGCTTTACAGTTCTTC. It codes for CASSGSGTALQFF.